These 32 T cell receptor beta chains were all obtained from the same sample, sequenced in a study of cytomegalovirus exposure and HLA in healthy donors. Produced via immunoSEQ multiplex PCR; TCRdb's table is partial and in-frame only. The profile shows about 160,000 clones, around 96% of them singletons. The sample consisted of PBMCs. The receptors here all came from a woman aged 18-29 years in good health and CMV-seronegative.

The rearrangement joins TRBV5-5 to TRBJ2-3, with D unclear. CDR3 length: 14 residues. Germline V CDR1 and CDR2: SGHKS, YYEKEE (reference sequence). V lost 0 bases, J lost 2 bases, and 7 bases lay in between. The CDR3 loop is CASSLARNTDTQYF. The CDR3 nucleotides read TGTGCCAGCAGCTTGGCTAGAAACACAGATACGCAGTATTTT.

The chain joins TRBV4-1 to TRBJ1-2; 7 bases map to TRBD1. The CDR3 is 13 amino acids. Germline CDR1 is MGHRA and CDR2 is YSYEKL. V was pared by 4 bases and J by 8 bases, with 7 bases of the junction left unmatched. CDR3 DNA: TGCGCCAGCAGCCGAGACAGGGTGGGCGGCTACACCTTC. Translating it yields CASSRDRVGGYTF.

The V gene is TRBV6-6, the J gene TRBJ1-2; 7 nucleotides line up with TRBD1. With V trimmed by 7 bases and J by 4 bases, 9 bases remained unmatched. Germline lookup yields CDR1 MNHNY and CDR2 SVGAGI (reference sequence). The CDR3 covers 14 residues. CDR3: CASTPRDSLYGYTF. The CDR3 DNA is TGTGCCAGCACTCCCAGGGACAGCCTCTATGGCTACACCTTC.

The rearrangement uses TRBV6-1 and TRBJ1-1, with D uncertain. The CDR3 totals 15 residues. The germline CDR1 and CDR2 sequences are MNHNS and SASEGT. V lost 0 bases to trimming and J lost 0 bases, with 8 bases between them. In nucleotides, the CDR3 is TGTGCCAGCAGTGAAGCGCGTAATATGAACACTGAAGCTTTCTTT. This encodes CASSEARNMNTEAFF.

A word on this clone: The same CDR3 also results from other DNA sequences found in this sample. The rearrangement joins TRBV9 to TRBJ2-7; 7 nucleotides match TRBD1. Trimming cost V 2 bases and J 3 bases; bases outside gene matches: 5. In germline, CDR1 is SGDLS, CDR2 YYNGEE. CDR3 length: 14 amino acids. CDR3 in amino acids: CASSVGTGDYEQYF. The CDR3 coding sequence is TGTGCCAGCAGCGTTGGAACAGGGGACTACGAGCAGTACTTC.

This clone showed up many times. V and J are TRBV27 and TRBJ2-6, with TRBD1 matching over 12 bases. The junction had 8 bases not matched to a gene; V was cut back by 5 bases and J by 3 bases. Germline CDR1 reads MNHEY; CDR2 reads SMNVEV (reference sequence). The CDR3 is 18 amino acids. The CDR3 DNA sequence: TGTGCCAGCAGTAGATCCGGGACAGGGGGCGTTGGGGCCAACGTCCTGACTTTC. As protein: CASSRSGTGGVGANVLTF.

J is TRBJ2-3 and V is TRBV29-1; D unclear. Trimming stripped 4 bases from V and 2 bases from J, with 10 bases between. CDR3 size: 13 residues. Germline V gene sequence: CDR1 SQVTM, CDR2 ANQGSEA. The CDR3 protein is CSVGVALTDTQYF. CDR3 DNA: TGCAGCGTTGGAGTTGCACTCACAGATACGCAGTATTTT.

The V and J genes are TRBV7-9 and TRBJ1-4; the D gene is possibly TRBD1 (5 bases). CDR1 and CDR2 (germline): SEHNR, FQNEAQ (reference sequence). V gave up 1 base and J gave up 3 bases, with 15 bases separating them. CDR3 length: 17 residues. As DNA, the CDR3 is TGTGCCAGCAGCTTAGACCCCGGGGGTGCAGCTAATGAAAAACTGTTTTTT. Protein sequence: CASSLDPGGAANEKLFF.

The chain recombines TRBV2 with TRBJ2-7; D might be TRBD1 (5 bases). The CDR3 is made up of 14 amino acids. The germline V gene has CDR1 SNHLY and CDR2 FYNNEI. Trimming left V 7 bases short and J 2 bases short, with 15 bases between. The CDR3 coding sequence is TGTGCCAGCAAGAACTACAGGAACACCTACGAGCAGTACTTC. Amino acid sequence: CASKNYRNTYEQYF.

The chain employs TRBV5-1 and TRBJ2-5; D is ambiguous. CDR1 and CDR2 from the germline V gene are SGHRS and YFSETQ. The V end lost 0 bases, the J end lost 5 bases, and 8 bases lay between the germline ends. The CDR3 extends over 13 amino acids. CDR3 nucleotide sequence: TGCGCCAGCAGCTTGGCTAACCGGGAGACCCAGTACTTC. This sequence encodes CASSLANRETQYF.

This clone was seen only once. The chain joins TRBV6-5 to TRBJ2-3; 8 bases agree with TRBD2. J gave up 1 base and V 6 bases, and 3 bases lay outside the gene matches. CDR3 length: 14 amino acids. The V gene's germline CDR1 is MNHEY and CDR2 SVGAGI. CDR3 in amino acids: CASRTGGRTDTQYF. The CDR3 coding sequence is TGTGCCAGCAGAACGGGGGGGCGCACAGATACGCAGTATTTT.

The chain joins TRBV5-4 to TRBJ1-2; 11 bases are shared with TRBD1. Germline trimming cut 0 bases from V and 4 bases from J; bases unmatched to any gene: 11. Germline values: CDR1 SGHNT, CDR2 YYREEE (reference sequence). This CDR3 is 18 amino acids long. Here the CDR3 reads CASSLGMGQGVERYGYTF. The DNA of the CDR3 is TGTGCCAGCAGCTTGGGGATGGGACAGGGGGTCGAACGCTATGGCTACACCTTC.

The chain couples TRBV7-8 to TRBJ1-2, with 7 bases lining up with TRBD1. J gave up 1 base and V 5 bases, and 10 bases lay outside the gene matches. The CDR3 loop spans 16 amino acids. CDR1 SGHVS and CDR2 FQNEAQ come from the germline V gene. Here the CDR3 DNA reads TGTGCCAGCAGCCCGACCCCCCAGGGGGTTAACTATGGCTACACCTTC. Protein: CASSPTPQGVNYGYTF.

The J gene is TRBJ2-3, the V gene TRBV11-1; 11 bases match TRBD2. Germline CDR1 is SGHAT and CDR2 is FQDESV (reference sequence). The junction had 7 bases not matched to a gene; V was cut back by 6 bases and J by 5 bases. This CDR3 is 15 amino acids long. CDR3 residues: CASRPSGGLRDTQYF. The CDR3 region has the DNA TGTGCCAGCAGGCCTAGCGGGGGGCTAAGAGATACGCAGTATTTT.

V is TRBV11-2 and J is TRBJ1-1; D is ambiguous. Germline assignment: CDR1 SGHAT and CDR2 FQNNGV. This CDR3 has 16 residues. V dropped 4 bases and J dropped 4 bases, with 19 bases sitting between them. CDR3 amino acids: CASSSPRGLRSTEAFF. The CDR3 DNA is TGTGCCAGCAGCTCCCCCCGAGGATTGAGGAGCACTGAAGCTTTCTTT.

This rearrangement joins TRBV2 to TRBJ2-3, with 12 bases lining up with TRBD2. The trim removed 7 bases at V and 3 bases at J, leaving 8 bases unmatched. Germline CDR1 reads SNHLY; CDR2 reads FYNNEI. This CDR3 is 16 amino acids long. CDR3 bases: TGTGCCAGCATTCGGCTAGCGGGGGGGCTTACAGATACGCAGTATTTT. This sequence encodes CASIRLAGGLTDTQYF. The full variable domain, with the rest looked up from reference TRBV2 and TRBJ2-3, is EPEVTQTPSHQVTQMGQEVILRCVPISNHLYFYWYRQILGQKVEFLVSFYNNEISEKSEIFDDQFSVERPDGSNFTLKIRSTKLEDSAMYFCASIRLAGGLTDTQYFGPGTRLTVL.

The count of this clone is one. The V call is TRBV18, the J call TRBJ2-5; 8 nucleotides match TRBD2. In germline, CDR1 is KGHSH, CDR2 LQKENI. This CDR3 contains 16 residues. Unmatched junction bases numbered 7, after V lost 3 bases and J lost 1 base. The CDR3 here is CASSPPTSGGQETQYF. The DNA of the CDR3 is TGTGCCAGCTCACCCCCGACGAGCGGGGGCCAAGAGACCCAGTACTTC.

This chain connects TRBV29-1 to TRBJ2-1; D perhaps matches TRBD1 (5 bases). V lost 2 bases to trimming and J lost 0 bases, with 8 bases between them. Germline V gene sequence: CDR1 SQVTM, CDR2 ANQGSEA. This CDR3 is 14 amino acids long. CDR3 sequence (DNA): TGCAGCGTTGAAACAGGCGGCTCCTACAATGAGCAGTTCTTC. Residues: CSVETGGSYNEQFF.

V and J are TRBV6-4 and TRBJ1-5; D remains ambiguous. The V end lost 6 bases, the J end lost 6 bases, and 12 bases lay between the germline ends. Germline loops: CDR1 MRHNA, CDR2 SNTAGT. The CDR3 consists of 13 residues. The CDR3 region has the DNA TGTGCCAGCAGCCTCATTTCAGGTCAGCCCCAGCATTTT. This gives the protein CASSLISGQPQHF.

This chain connects TRBV4-1 to TRBJ2-5; 7 bases align to TRBD2. The CDR3 covers 15 residues. Germline assignment: CDR1 MGHRA and CDR2 YSYEKL. J was trimmed by 5 bases and V by 4 bases; bases with no gene match: 10. In DNA form, the CDR3 reads TGCGCCAGCAGCCCCCTGGGGAGGGCTCAGGAGACCCAGTACTTC. The encoded protein is CASSPLGRAQETQYF.

This sequence joins TRBV6-5 and TRBJ1-4; TRBD1 might be the D (5 bases). Deletions cut 6 bases from V and 8 bases from J, with 13 bases between. Germline CDR1 MNHEY, CDR2 SVGAGI. This CDR3 is 13 amino acids long. The CDR3 loop is CASRTTAGEKLFF. CDR3 bases: TGTGCCAGCAGGACGACAGCAGGCGAAAAACTGTTTTTT.

This chain uses TRBV11-2 with TRBJ2-7; TRBD2 aligns across 8 bases. With 3 bases clipped from V and 6 bases from J, the junction kept 10 bases outside the gene matches. Germline CDR1 is SGHAT and CDR2 is FQNNGV. The CDR3 loop spans 15 amino acids. CDR3 DNA sequence: TGTGCCAGCAGCTTTGCGCCGGGACTAGTCACCGAGCAGTACTTC. This gives the protein CASSFAPGLVTEQYF. Drawing the rest from reference TRBV11-2 and TRBJ2-7, the complete variable domain is EAGVAQSPRYKIIEKRQSVAFWCNPISGHATLYWYQQILGQGPKLLIQFQNNGVVDDSQLPKDRFSAERLKGVDSTLKIQPAKLEDSAVYLCASSFAPGLVTEQYFGPGTRLTVT.

The chain combines TRBV2 with TRBJ1-5, with 7 bases aligning to TRBD1. This CDR3 is 13 amino acids long. The ends lost 5 bases at V and 4 bases at J; junction bases unmatched: 2. Germline CDR1 SNHLY, CDR2 FYNNEI. The CDR3 spells CASSRDRNQPQHF. In nucleotides, the CDR3 is TGTGCCAGCAGTCGGGACAGAAATCAGCCCCAGCATTTT.

This clone was recorded only once. The gene calls are TRBV5-6 and TRBJ2-1; 13 positions match TRBD2. Trimming took 4 bases from V and 9 from J; bases not matched to a gene: 7. The V gene's germline CDR1 is SGHDT and CDR2 YYEEEE. The CDR3 totals 15 residues. The CDR3 DNA sequence: TGTGCCAGCAGCCAGACTAGCGGGGGGATCGGTGAGCAGTTCTTC. This encodes CASSQTSGGIGEQFF.

J is TRBJ1-3 and V is TRBV5-1; TRBD1 matches at 7 bases. The germline V gene has CDR1 SGHRS and CDR2 YFSETQ. The J segment lost 0 bases and the V segment lost 4 bases, leaving 13 bases of the junction unmatched. The CDR3 has 18 amino acids. Here the CDR3 DNA reads TGCGCCAGCAGCCCGGGGTTCTTGGGACAGTTCTCTGGAAACACCATATATTTT. This codes for CASSPGFLGQFSGNTIYF.

J is TRBJ2-5 and V is TRBV9; D unclear. CDR1 is SGDLS, CDR2 YYNGEE, per germline. This CDR3 has 13 amino acids. The V end lost 4 bases, the J end lost 4 bases, and 11 bases lay between the germline ends. CDR3 amino acids: CASSIGYRETQYF. In DNA form, the CDR3 reads TGTGCCAGCAGCATCGGGTACCGAGAGACCCAGTACTTC.

This chain links TRBV6-5 with TRBJ1-1; perhaps TRBD1 as D (6 bases). The CDR3 is made up of 15 amino acids. Germline V CDR1 and CDR2: MNHEY, SVGAGI. V lost 8 bases to trimming and J lost 5 bases, with 21 bases between them. The CDR3 sequence is CASSIGGQGGTEAFF. The CDR3 nucleotides are TGTGCCAGCTCTATCGGGGGGCAGGGTGGGACTGAAGCTTTCTTT.

V is TRBV11-2 and J is TRBJ2-5; 8 bases align to TRBD1. The V and J ends lost 5 bases and 7 bases, in that order; junction bases with no gene match: 3. The V gene's germline CDR1 is SGHAT and CDR2 FQNNGV. The CDR3 runs to 12 residues. For the CDR3, the DNA is TGTGCCAGCAGCCCCGACAGGGGGACCCAGTACTTC. Protein product: CASSPDRGTQYF. The entire variable domain, with the rest obtained from reference TRBV11-2 and TRBJ2-5, is as follows: EAGVAQSPRYKIIEKRQSVAFWCNPISGHATLYWYQQILGQGPKLLIQFQNNGVVDDSQLPKDRFSAERLKGVDSTLKIQPAKLEDSAVYLCASSPDRGTQYFGPGTRLLVL.

The CDR3 sequence: CASSPVVGVETRNEKLFF. CDR3 nucleotide sequence: TGTGCCAGCTCACCGGTGGTAGGGGTTGAAACCAGAAATGAAAAACTGTTTTTT. This rearrangement joins TRBV18 to TRBJ1-4, with a possible D match to TRBD1 (5 bases). V lost 3 bases, J lost 5 bases, and 22 bases lay in between. This CDR3 is 18 amino acids long. Germline lookup yields CDR1 KGHSH and CDR2 LQKENI. The variable domain in full, completed from reference TRBV18 and TRBJ1-4, reads NAGVMQNPRHLVRRRGQEARLRCSPMKGHSHVYWYRQLPEEGLKFMVYLQKENIIDESGMPKERFSAEFPKEGPSILRIQQVVRGDSAAYFCASSPVVGVETRNEKLFFGSGTQLSVL.

This rearrangement joins TRBV6-5 to TRBJ2-5, with D uncertain. Trimming left V 3 bases short and J 4 bases short, with 3 bases between. The CDR3 loop spans 11 amino acids. In germline, CDR1 is MNHEY, CDR2 SVGAGI. CDR3 sequence reads: CASSYIETQYF. In nucleotides, the CDR3 is TGTGCCAGCAGTTATATAGAGACCCAGTACTTC.

This clone appeared a single time. The V gene is TRBV7-3, the J gene TRBJ2-1, with 8 positions matching TRBD2. V shed 7 bases, J shed 7 bases, and the junction held 12 bases outside the gene matches. The germline gives CDR1 SGHTA, CDR2 FQGTGA. This CDR3 region has 15 residues. As DNA, the CDR3 is TGTGCCAGCACCAACCCGGGACTAGGATCGAATGAGCAGTTCTTC. Residues: CASTNPGLGSNEQFF.

This clone was recorded only once. The chain has TRBV19 and TRBJ1-5, with no clear D. Trimming removed 3 bases from V and 7 bases from J, with 13 bases in between. Per germline, CDR1 LNHDA and CDR2 SQIVND (reference sequence). This CDR3 has 14 amino acids. In nucleotides, the CDR3 is TGTGCCAGTAGTATTCTTCTAGGGAGGCAGCCCCAGCATTTT. Translation: CASSILLGRQPQHF.